This is a list of T cell receptor beta chains from one sample in a study of tumor-infiltrating lymphocytes in primary liver carcinoma. From the multiplex PCR reads, TCRdb called clonotypes with MiXCR, one entry per CDR3 protein. The sample holds some 50,000 distinct CDR3 sequences, about two thirds seen once. Sequencing input: liver tumor tissue from sampling region 5. The receptors here all came from a man aged 40-49 years with primary liver carcinoma and hepatitis B virus infection. Each CDR3 is given with its conserved first and last residue. The order of the fields is J gene, clone size, D gene, V gene, CDR3 DNA, CDR3 protein. D genes are given only for firm matches. Size is stated for part of the rows, as once, few or many counts, or as a class when the clone is expanded.

J gene: TRBJ2-2; clone size: -; D gene: -; V gene: TRBV6-1; CDR3 DNA: TGTGCCAGCAGTGATCTTAGCCTCACCGGGGAGCCATTTTTT; CDR3 protein: CASSDLSLTGEPFF
J gene: TRBJ2-6; clone size: -; D gene: -; V gene: TRBV4-1; CDR3 DNA: TGCGCCAGCAGCCATATTATAATCTCTGGGGCCAACGTCCTGACTTTC; CDR3 protein: CASSHIIISGANVLTF
J gene: TRBJ2-7; clone size: -; D gene: -; V gene: TRBV11-2; CDR3 DNA: TGTGCCAGCAACTTAACTGACACTGCCTACGAGCAGCATTTC; CDR3 protein: CASNLTDTAYEQHF
J gene: TRBJ2-3; clone size: -; D gene: -; V gene: TRBV9; CDR3 DNA: TGTGCCAGCAGCTTAAGCCTAGGGGAAGATACGCAGTATTTT; CDR3 protein: CASSLSLGEDTQYF
J gene: TRBJ2-1; clone size: many; D gene: TRBD1; V gene: TRBV6-4; CDR3 DNA: TGTGCCAGCAAACCGGGACAGGACTTCAATGAGCAGTTCTTC; CDR3 protein: CASKPGQDFNEQFF
J gene: TRBJ2-7; clone size: -; D gene: -; V gene: TRBV12-3/TRBV12-4; CDR3 DNA: TGTGCCAGCAGGCTCGTCTCCAGCTCCTACGAGCAGTACTTC; CDR3 protein: CASRLVSSSYEQYF
J gene: TRBJ2-1; clone size: -; D gene: -; V gene: TRBV11-2; CDR3 DNA: TGTGCCAGCAGCCAGAGTAGCGTGTACAATGAGCGGTTCTTC; CDR3 protein: CASSQSSVYNERFF
J gene: TRBJ1-1; clone size: -; D gene: TRBD1; V gene: TRBV29-1; CDR3 DNA: TGCAGCGTAGCTTGGGACAGGGTTACGGCAGGGAACACTGAAGCTTTCTTT; CDR3 protein: CSVAWDRVTAGNTEAFF
J gene: TRBJ1-1; clone size: -; D gene: -; V gene: TRBV10-3; CDR3 DNA: TGTACCATCAGTGATACCTCGGGCGGGCGGGAGAGAGCTTTCTTC; CDR3 protein: CTISDTSGGRERAFF
J gene: TRBJ2-7; clone size: many; D gene: TRBD1; V gene: TRBV28; CDR3 DNA: TGTGCCAGCAGTTTTGGGGACAGGGGACCTGGGGAGTACTTC; CDR3 protein: CASSFGDRGPGEYF
J gene: TRBJ2-3; clone size: many; D gene: -; V gene: TRBV20-1; CDR3 DNA: TGCAGTGCTAGGTCAGATACGCAGTATTTT; CDR3 protein: CSARSDTQYF
J gene: TRBJ2-5; clone size: many; D gene: TRBD1; V gene: TRBV7-9; CDR3 DNA: TGTGCCAGCAGCTTAGTCGCGACAGGGGCAGAGACCCAGTACTTC; CDR3 protein: CASSLVATGAETQYF
J gene: TRBJ2-2; clone size: -; D gene: -; V gene: TRBV11-3; CDR3 DNA: TGTACCAGCAGCTTACATGGGGAGCTGTTTTTT; CDR3 protein: CTSSLHGELFF
J gene: TRBJ2-1; clone size: -; D gene: -; V gene: TRBV29-1; CDR3 DNA: TGCAGCGTTGTGGCAGCGGAAGGGCCAGGTAATGAGCAGTTCTTC; CDR3 protein: CSVVAAEGPGNEQFF
J gene: TRBJ2-5; clone size: -; D gene: -; V gene: TRBV24-1; CDR3 DNA: TGTGCCACCAGTGATTTAACCGGGACCGAGCAAGAGACCCAGTGCTTC; CDR3 protein: CATSDLTGTEQETQCF
J gene: TRBJ2-7; clone size: few; D gene: TRBD2; V gene: TRBV28; CDR3 DNA: TGTGCCAGCAGTTTGGAAGAGGGCGGGAGGTCTCGGGCCCGCGGGCAGTACTTC; CDR3 protein: CASSLEEGGRSRARGQYF
J gene: TRBJ2-5; clone size: many; D gene: TRBD2; V gene: TRBV29-1; CDR3 DNA: TGCAGCGTTGGAGGGCTAGCGGGAGACGAGACCCAGTACTTC; CDR3 protein: CSVGGLAGDETQYF
J gene: TRBJ2-1; clone size: many; D gene: -; V gene: TRBV10-3; CDR3 DNA: TGTGCCATCAGTGATTCGGCAGGGGTTTCCTACAATGAGCAGTTCTTC; CDR3 protein: CAISDSAGVSYNEQFF
J gene: TRBJ1-2; clone size: -; D gene: -; V gene: TRBV11-2; CDR3 DNA: TGTGCCAGCTTAGAGGGGAACTATGGCTACACCTTC; CDR3 protein: CASLEGNYGYTF
J gene: TRBJ2-3; clone size: -; D gene: TRBD2; V gene: TRBV5-4; CDR3 DNA: TGTGTCAGCAGCTTAAGACCGGGACTAGCGGATTATGTGAGGAGTGAAGATACGCAGTATTTT; CDR3 protein: CVSSLRPGLADYVRSEDTQYF
J gene: TRBJ2-6; clone size: -; D gene: -; V gene: TRBV6-6; CDR3 DNA: TGTGCCAACAGTCCTACAGGGTCCGGGGCCAACCTCCTGACTTTC; CDR3 protein: CANSPTGSGANLLTF
J gene: TRBJ2-3; clone size: -; D gene: -; V gene: TRBV6-2/TRBV6-3; CDR3 DNA: TGTGCCAGCAATCCCGGGATTAGCAGCACAGATACGCAGTATTTT; CDR3 protein: CASNPGISSTDTQYF
J gene: TRBJ2-3; clone size: -; D gene: TRBD1; V gene: TRBV12-3/TRBV12-4; CDR3 DNA: TGTGCCAGCATTTTCCCCCCCTCAACAGGGGGCCCTAGCACAGGTACGCAGTATTTT; CDR3 protein: CASIFPPSTGGPSTGTQYF
J gene: TRBJ1-6; clone size: -; D gene: -; V gene: TRBV7-9; CDR3 DNA: TGTGCCAGCAGCTTAGATTTCAATAATTCACCCCTCCACTTT; CDR3 protein: CASSLDFNNSPLHF